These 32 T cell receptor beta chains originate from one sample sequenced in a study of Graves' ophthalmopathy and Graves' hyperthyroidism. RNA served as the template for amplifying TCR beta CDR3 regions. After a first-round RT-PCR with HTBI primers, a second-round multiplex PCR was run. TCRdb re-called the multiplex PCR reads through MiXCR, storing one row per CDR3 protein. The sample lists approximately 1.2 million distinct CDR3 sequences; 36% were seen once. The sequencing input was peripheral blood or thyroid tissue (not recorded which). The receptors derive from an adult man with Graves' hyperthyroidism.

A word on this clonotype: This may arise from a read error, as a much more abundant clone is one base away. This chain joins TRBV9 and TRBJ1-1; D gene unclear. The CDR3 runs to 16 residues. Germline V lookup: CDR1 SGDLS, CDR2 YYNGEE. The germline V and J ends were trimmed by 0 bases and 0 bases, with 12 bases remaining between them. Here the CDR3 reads CASSVDGEQMNTEAFF. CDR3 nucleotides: TGTGCCAGCAGCGTAGATGGGGAACAGATGAACACTGAAGCTTTCTTT.

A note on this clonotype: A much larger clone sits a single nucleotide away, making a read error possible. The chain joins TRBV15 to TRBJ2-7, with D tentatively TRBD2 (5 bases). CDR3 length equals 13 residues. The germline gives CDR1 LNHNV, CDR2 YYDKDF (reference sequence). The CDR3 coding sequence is TGTACCACCAGCGGAGGACCCCATGGCGAGCAGTACTTC. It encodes CTTSGGPHGEQYF.

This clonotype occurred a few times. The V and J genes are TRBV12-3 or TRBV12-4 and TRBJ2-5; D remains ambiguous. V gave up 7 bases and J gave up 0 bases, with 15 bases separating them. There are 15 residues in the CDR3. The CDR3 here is CASTPETGYQETQYF. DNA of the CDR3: TGTGCCAGCACCCCGGAGACCGGGTACCAAGAGACCCAGTACTTC.

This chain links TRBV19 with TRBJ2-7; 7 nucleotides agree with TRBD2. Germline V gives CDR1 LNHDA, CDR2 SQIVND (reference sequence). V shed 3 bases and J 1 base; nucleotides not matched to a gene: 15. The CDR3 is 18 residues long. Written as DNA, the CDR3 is TGTGCCAGTAGTATTTCGACGAATCATCGACTAGCATCCTACGAGCAGTACTTC. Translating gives CASSISTNHRLASYEQYF.

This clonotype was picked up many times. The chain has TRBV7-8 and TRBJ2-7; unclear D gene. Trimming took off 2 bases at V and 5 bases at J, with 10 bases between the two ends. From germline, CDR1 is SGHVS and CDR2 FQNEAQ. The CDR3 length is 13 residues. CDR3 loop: CASSLRWLDEQYF. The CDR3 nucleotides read TGTGCCAGCAGCTTACGGTGGTTGGACGAGCAGTACTTC.

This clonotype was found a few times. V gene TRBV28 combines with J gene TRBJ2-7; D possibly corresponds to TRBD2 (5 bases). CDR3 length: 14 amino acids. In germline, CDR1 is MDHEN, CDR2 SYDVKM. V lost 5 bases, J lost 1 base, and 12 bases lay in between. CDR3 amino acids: CASSRETGSYEQYF. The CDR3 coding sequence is TGTGCCAGCAGTAGGGAAACGGGGTCCTACGAGCAGTACTTC.

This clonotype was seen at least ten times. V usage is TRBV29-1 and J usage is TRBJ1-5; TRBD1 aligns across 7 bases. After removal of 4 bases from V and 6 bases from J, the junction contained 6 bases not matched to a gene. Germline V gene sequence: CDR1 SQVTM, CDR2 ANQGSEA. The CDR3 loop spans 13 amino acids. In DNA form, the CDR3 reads TGCAGCGTTGTCGGGACAGTAGGTCAGCCCCAGCATTTT. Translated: CSVVGTVGQPQHF. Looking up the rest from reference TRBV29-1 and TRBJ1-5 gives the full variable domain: SAVISQKPSRDICQRGTSLTIQCQVDSQVTMMFWYRQQPGQSLTLIATANQGSEATYESGFVIDKFPISRPNLTFSTLTVSNMSPEDSSIYLCSVVGTVGQPQHFGDGTRLSIL.

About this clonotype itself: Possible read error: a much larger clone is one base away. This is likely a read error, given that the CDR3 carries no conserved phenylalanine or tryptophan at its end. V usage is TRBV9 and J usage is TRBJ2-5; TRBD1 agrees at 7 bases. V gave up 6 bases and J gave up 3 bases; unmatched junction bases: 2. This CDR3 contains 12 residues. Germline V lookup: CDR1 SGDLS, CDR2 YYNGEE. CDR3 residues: CASTGTEETQYL. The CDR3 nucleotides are TGTGCCAGCACAGGGACAGAAGAGACCCAGTACCTC.

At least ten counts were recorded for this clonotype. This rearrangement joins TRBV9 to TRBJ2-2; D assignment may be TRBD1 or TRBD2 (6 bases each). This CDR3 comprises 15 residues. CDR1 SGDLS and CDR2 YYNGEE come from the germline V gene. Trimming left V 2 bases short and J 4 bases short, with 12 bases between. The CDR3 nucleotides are TGTGCCAGCAGCGTGACGGGGGCCGGCACCGGGGAGCTGTTTTTT. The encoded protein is CASSVTGAGTGELFF.

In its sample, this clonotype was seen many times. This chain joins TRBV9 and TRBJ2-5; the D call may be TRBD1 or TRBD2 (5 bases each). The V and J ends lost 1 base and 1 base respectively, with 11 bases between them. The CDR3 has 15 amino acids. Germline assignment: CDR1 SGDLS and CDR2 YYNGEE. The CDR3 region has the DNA TGTGCCAGCAGCGTAAGTTGGGGGAGCCAAGAGACCCAGTACTTC. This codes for CASSVSWGSQETQYF.

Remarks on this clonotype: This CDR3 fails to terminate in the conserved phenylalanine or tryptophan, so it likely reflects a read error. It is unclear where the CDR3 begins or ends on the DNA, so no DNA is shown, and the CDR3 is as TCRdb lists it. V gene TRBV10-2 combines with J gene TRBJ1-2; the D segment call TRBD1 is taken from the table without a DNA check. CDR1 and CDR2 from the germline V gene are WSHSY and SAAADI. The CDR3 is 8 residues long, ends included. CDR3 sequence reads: CASSYKPR.

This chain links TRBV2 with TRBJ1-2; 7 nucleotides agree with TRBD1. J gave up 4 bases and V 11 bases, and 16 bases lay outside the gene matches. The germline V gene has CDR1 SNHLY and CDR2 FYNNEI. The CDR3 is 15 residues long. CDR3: CAWSRLEGARYGYTF. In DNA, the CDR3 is TGTGCCTGGAGTCGTCTGGAGGGGGCCCGCTATGGCTACACCTTC.

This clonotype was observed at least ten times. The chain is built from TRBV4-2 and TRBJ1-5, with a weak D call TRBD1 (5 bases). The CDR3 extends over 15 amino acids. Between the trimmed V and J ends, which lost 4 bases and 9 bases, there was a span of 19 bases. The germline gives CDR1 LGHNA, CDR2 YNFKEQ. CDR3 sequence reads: CASSPHPGRLWPQHF. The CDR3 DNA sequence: TGTGCCAGCAGCCCCCATCCGGGGCGGTTATGGCCCCAGCATTTT.

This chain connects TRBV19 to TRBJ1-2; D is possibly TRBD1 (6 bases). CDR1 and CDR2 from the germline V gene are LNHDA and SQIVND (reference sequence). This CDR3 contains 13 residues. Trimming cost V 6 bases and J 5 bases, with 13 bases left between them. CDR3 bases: TGTGCCAGTAGCCCGTCGGACAGATATGGCTACACCTTC. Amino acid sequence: CASSPSDRYGYTF. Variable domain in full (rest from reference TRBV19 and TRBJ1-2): DGGITQSPKYLFRKEGQNVTLSCEQNLNHDAMYWYRQDPGQGLRLIYYSQIVNDFQKGDIAEGYSVSREKKESFPLTVTSAQKNPTAFYLCASSPSDRYGYTFGSGTRLTVV.

CDR3 residues: CASKRGAANTGEQYF. The CDR3, as DNA: TGTGCCAGCAAGAGGGGGGCGGCAAACACCGGGGAGCAGTACTTC. This rearrangement joins TRBV7-8 to TRBJ2-7; D is perhaps TRBD1 or TRBD2 (6 bases each). Germline V gene sequence: CDR1 SGHVS, CDR2 FQNEAQ. V was pared by 7 bases and J by 7 bases, with 23 bases between. The CDR3 covers 15 residues.

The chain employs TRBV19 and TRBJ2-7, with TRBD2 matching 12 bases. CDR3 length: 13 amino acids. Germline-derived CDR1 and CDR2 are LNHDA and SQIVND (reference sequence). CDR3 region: CAKTSGSSYEQYF. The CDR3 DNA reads TGTGCTAAGACTAGCGGGAGCTCCTACGAGCAGTACTTC. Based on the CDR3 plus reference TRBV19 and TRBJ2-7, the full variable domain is DGGITQSPKYLFRKEGQNVTLSCEQNLNHDAMYWYRQDPGQGLRLIYYSQIVNDFQKGDIAEGYSVSREKKESFPLTVTSAQKNPTAFYLCAKTSGSSYEQYFGPGTRLTVT.

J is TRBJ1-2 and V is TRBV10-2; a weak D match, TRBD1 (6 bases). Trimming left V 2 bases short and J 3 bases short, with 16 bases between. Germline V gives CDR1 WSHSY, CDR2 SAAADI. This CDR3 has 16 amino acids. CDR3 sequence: CASSEPDRLVDYGYTF. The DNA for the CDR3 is TGCGCCAGCAGTGAGCCGGACAGACTGGTCGACTATGGCTACACCTTC.

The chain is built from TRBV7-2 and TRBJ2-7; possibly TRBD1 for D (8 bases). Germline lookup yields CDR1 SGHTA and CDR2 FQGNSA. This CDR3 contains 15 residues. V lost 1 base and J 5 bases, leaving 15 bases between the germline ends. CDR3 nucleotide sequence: TGTGCCAGCAGCTTAGACAGGGGGGGCAAAAACGAGCAGTACTTC. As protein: CASSLDRGGKNEQYF. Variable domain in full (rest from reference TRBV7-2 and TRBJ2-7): GAGVSQSPSNKVTEKGKDVELRCDPISGHTALYWYRQSLGQGLEFLIYFQGNSAPDKSGLPSDRFSAERTGGSVSTLTIQRTQQEDSAVYLCASSLDRGGKNEQYFGPGTRLTVT.

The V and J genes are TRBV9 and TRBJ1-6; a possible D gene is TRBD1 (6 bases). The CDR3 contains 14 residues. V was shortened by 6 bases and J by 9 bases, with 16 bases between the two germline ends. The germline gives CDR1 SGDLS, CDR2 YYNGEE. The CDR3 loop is CASTGGSGVSPLHF. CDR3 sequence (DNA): TGTGCCAGCACCGGGGGGTCAGGGGTTTCACCCCTCCACTTT. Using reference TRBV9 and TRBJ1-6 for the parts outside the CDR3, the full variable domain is DSGVTQTPKHLITATGQRVTLRCSPRSGDLSVYWYQQSLDQGLQFLIQYYNGEERAKGNILERFSAQQFPDLHSELNLSSLELGDSALYFCASTGGSGVSPLHFGNGTRLTVT.

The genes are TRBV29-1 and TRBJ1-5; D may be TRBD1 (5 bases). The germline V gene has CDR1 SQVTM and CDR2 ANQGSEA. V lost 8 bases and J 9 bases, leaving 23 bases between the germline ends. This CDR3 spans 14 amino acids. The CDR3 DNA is TGCAGCAGCCACAAAGGAGGGACCCACTGGCCCCAGCATTTT. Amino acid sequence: CSSHKGGTHWPQHF.

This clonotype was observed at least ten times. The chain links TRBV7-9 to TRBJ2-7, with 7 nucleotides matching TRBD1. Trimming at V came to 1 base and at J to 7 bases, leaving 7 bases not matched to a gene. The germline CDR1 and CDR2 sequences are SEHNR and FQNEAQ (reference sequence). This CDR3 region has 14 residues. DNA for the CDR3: TGTGCCAGCAGCTTAGAGGGGGCAGGTCTGGAGCAGTACTTC. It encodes CASSLEGAGLEQYF.

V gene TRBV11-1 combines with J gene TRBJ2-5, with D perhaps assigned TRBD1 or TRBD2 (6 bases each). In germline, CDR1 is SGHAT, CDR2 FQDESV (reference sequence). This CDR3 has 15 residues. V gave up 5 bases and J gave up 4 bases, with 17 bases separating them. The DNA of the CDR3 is TGTGCCAGCAGCGGCCAGGGGTCGGGGGCAGAGACCCAGTACTTC. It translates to CASSGQGSGAETQYF.

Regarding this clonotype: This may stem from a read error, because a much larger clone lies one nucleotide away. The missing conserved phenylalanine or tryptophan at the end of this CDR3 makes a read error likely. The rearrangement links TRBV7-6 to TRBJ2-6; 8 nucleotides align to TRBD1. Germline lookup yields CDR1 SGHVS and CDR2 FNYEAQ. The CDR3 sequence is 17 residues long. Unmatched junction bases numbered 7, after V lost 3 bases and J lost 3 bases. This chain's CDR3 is CASSFTQGAGGANVLTS. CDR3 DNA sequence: TGTGCCAGCAGCTTCACCCAGGGGGCTGGTGGGGCCAACGTCCTGACTTCC.

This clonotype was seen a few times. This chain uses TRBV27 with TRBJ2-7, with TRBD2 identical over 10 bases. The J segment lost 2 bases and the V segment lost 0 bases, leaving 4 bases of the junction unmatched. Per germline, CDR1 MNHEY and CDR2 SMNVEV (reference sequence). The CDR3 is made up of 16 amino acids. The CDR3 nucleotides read TGTGCCAGCAGTTTATCGATCCTAGCGGGAGCCTACGAGCAGTACTTC. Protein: CASSLSILAGAYEQYF.

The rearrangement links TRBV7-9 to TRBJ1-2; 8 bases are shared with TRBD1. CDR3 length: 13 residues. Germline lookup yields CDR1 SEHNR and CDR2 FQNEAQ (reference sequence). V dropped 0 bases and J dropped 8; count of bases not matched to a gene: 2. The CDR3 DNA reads TGTGCCAGCAGCTTAGCGGGACAGGCCGGCTACACCTTC. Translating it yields CASSLAGQAGYTF.

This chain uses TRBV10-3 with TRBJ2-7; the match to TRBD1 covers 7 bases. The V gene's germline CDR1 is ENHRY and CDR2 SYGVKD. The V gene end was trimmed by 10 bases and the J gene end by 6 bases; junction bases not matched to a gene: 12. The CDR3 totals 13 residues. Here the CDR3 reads CANRGGARREQYF. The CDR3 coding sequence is TGTGCCAACCGAGGGGGCGCGCGGCGCGAGCAGTACTTC.

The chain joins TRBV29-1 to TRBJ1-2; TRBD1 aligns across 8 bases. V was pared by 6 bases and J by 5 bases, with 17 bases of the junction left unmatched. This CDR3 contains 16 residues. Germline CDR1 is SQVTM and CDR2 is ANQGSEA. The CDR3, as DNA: TGCAGCGTGAGCGGGACAGGACATTCGGGGGGGTATGGCTACACCTTC. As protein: CSVSGTGHSGGYGYTF. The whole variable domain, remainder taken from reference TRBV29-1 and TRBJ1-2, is SAVISQKPSRDICQRGTSLTIQCQVDSQVTMMFWYRQQPGQSLTLIATANQGSEATYESGFVIDKFPISRPNLTFSTLTVSNMSPEDSSIYLCSVSGTGHSGGYGYTFGSGTRLTVV.

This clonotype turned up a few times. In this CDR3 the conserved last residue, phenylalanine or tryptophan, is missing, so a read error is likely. This chain's CDR3 is CASRGNGDRGTEAFL. CDR3 nucleotide sequence: TGTGCCAGCAGGGGCAACGGGGACAGGGGAACTGAAGCTTTCCTT. The chain couples TRBV7-2 to TRBJ1-1; 10 bases are a match to TRBD1. V shed 6 bases, J shed 5 bases, and the junction held 9 bases outside the gene matches. Per the germline V gene, CDR1 is SGHTA and CDR2 is FQGNSA. The CDR3 is 15 amino acids.

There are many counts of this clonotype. Here the CDR3 DNA reads TGTGCCAGCAGCTACGTGGGGGGGGGCTACGAGCAGTACTTC. Amino acids: CASSYVGGGYEQYF. This chain joins TRBV7-2 and TRBJ2-7; 7 positions match TRBD2. Germline CDR1 and CDR2: SGHTA and FQGNSA. The J segment lost 3 bases and the V segment lost 4 bases, leaving 6 bases of the junction unmatched. CDR3 length equals 14 residues.

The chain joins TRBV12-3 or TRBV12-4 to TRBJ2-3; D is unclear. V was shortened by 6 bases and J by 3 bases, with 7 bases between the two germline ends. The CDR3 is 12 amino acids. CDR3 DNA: TGTGCCAGCAGACCCTGGACAGATACGCAGTATTTT. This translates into CASRPWTDTQYF.

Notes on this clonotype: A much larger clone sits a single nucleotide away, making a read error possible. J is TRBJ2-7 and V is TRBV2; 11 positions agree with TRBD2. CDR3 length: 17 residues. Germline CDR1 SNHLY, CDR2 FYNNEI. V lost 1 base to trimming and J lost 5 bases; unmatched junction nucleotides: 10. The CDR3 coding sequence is TGTGCCAGCAGTGAAGTACTAGCGGGAGCGATTGGCCACGAGCAGTACTTC. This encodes CASSEVLAGAIGHEQYF.

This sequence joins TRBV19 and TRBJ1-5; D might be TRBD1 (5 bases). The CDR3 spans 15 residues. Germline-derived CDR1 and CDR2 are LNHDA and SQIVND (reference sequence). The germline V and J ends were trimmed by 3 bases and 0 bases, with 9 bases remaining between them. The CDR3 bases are TGTGCCAGTAGTATTGCAGGGTATAGCAATCAGCCCCAGCATTTT. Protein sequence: CASSIAGYSNQPQHF. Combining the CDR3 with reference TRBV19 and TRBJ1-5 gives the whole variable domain DGGITQSPKYLFRKEGQNVTLSCEQNLNHDAMYWYRQDPGQGLRLIYYSQIVNDFQKGDIAEGYSVSREKKESFPLTVTSAQKNPTAFYLCASSIAGYSNQPQHFGDGTRLSIL.